Sequencing of this TCR beta chain was carried out in a study of technical replicates of blood from a few donors. The data were produced by immunoSEQ multiplex PCR, yet TCRdb's version contains in-frame clones alone and is incomplete. In the table there are about 84,000 clones, roughly 93% of which are singletons. The sequencing sample was made of T cells isolated from PBMCs. This receptor was obtained from a human donor in good health.

The CDR3 reads CASSLLQGADGYTF. For the CDR3, the DNA is TGCGCCAGCAGCTTGCTCCAGGGGGCTGATGGCTACACCTTC. The J gene is TRBJ1-2, the V gene TRBV5-1; 8 positions agree with TRBD1. The V segment lost 1 base and the J segment 6 bases; nucleotides outside the gene matches: 5. The V gene's germline CDR1 is SGHRS and CDR2 YFSETQ. The length of the CDR3 is 14 residues. The whole variable domain, filled in from reference TRBV5-1 and TRBJ1-2, reads KAGVTQTPRYLIKTRGQQVTLSCSPISGHRSVSWYQQTPGQGLQFLFEYFSETQRNKGNFPGRFSGRQFSNSRSEMNVSTLELGDSALYLCASSLLQGADGYTFGSGTRLTVV.